This T cell receptor beta chain stems from a study of shared clonotypes between healthy human individuals. Whole-study findings and limits: The donor pool, a small one, limited the genetic and exposure-history diversity represented. Sharing across four donors was highest in naive CD4 (roughly 5%) and lowest in memory CD8 (around 0.4%). Non-shared clonotypes had lower generation probabilities than those shared by all four donors.

Those who donated were healthy HIV-negative adults, with no recent acute infections or vaccinations reported. This clone was seen at least ten times. The antigen is undetermined. The identical CDR3 is also encoded by other nucleotide sequences in the sample. The protocol was immunoSEQ multiplex PCR, while the TCRdb copy is restricted to in-frame clones and leaves out a portion. The table includes over 950,000 clones, roughly 77% detected once. Germline V gives CDR1 LGHNA, CDR2 YSLEER. V lost 1 base, J lost 3 bases, and 10 bases lay in between. This CDR3 spans 15 amino acids. The sample comprised memory CD4+ T cells from PBMCs. Subset of the sample: CD45RA-negative fraction. This sequence joins TRBV4-3 and TRBJ2-1, with D possibly being TRBD2 (6 bases). This receptor was obtained from a man aged 18-30 years in good health. Some clones in this sample may be carry-over from other donors' samples. CDR3 nucleotide sequence: TGCGCCAGCAGCCAAGTACGGGGGAACTACAATGAGCAGTTCTTC. Its translation is CASSQVRGNYNEQFF.